The 14 T cell receptor beta chains in this list originate from one sample, sequenced in a study of blood T cell repertoires in COVID-19. Generated by immunoSEQ multiplex PCR, the TCRdb table keeps only in-frame clones and is missing some. Of 300,000 to 350,000 clones listed, 90% are singletons. Sequenced material: PBMCs or T cells enriched from blood (not recorded which). Receptors originate from a woman younger than 35 with acute COVID-19.

The chain joins TRBV19 to TRBJ1-1; D not certain. This CDR3 is built from 14 residues. Trimming cost V 7 bases and J 5 bases, with 17 bases left between them. Germline-derived CDR1 and CDR2 are LNHDA and SQIVND (reference sequence). CDR3 DNA: TGTGCCAGTACCCAGAGCGGGGTTGGGACTGAAGCTTTCTTT. Amino acids: CASTQSGVGTEAFF.

The chain employs TRBV5-8 and TRBJ2-7; TRBD2 might be the D (5 bases). The germline V gene has CDR1 SGHTS and CDR2 YDEGEE. Trimming took 0 bases from V and 6 from J, leaving 13 bases between them. This CDR3 is built from 14 residues. Here the CDR3 DNA reads TGTGCCAGCAGCTTGGGGAACGGAGGCTCCGAGCAGTACTTC. Translating gives CASSLGNGGSEQYF.

The V call is TRBV2, the J call TRBJ2-7; TRBD1 agrees at 8 bases. V lost 5 bases to trimming and J lost 3 bases; unmatched junction nucleotides: 12. The length of the CDR3 is 16 residues. Per germline, CDR1 SNHLY and CDR2 FYNNEI. CDR3: CASSPTPGQEFYEQYF. Here the CDR3 DNA reads TGTGCCAGCAGTCCTACCCCGGGACAGGAATTCTACGAGCAGTACTTC. Complete variable domain (other parts from reference TRBV2 and TRBJ2-7): EPEVTQTPSHQVTQMGQEVILRCVPISNHLYFYWYRQILGQKVEFLVSFYNNEISEKSEIFDDQFSVERPDGSNFTLKIRSTKLEDSAMYFCASSPTPGQEFYEQYFGPGTRLTVT.

J is TRBJ1-6 and V is TRBV4-2; TRBD1 aligns across 9 bases. This CDR3 spans 16 amino acids. Germline CDR1 and CDR2: LGHNA and YNFKEQ. With 2 bases clipped from V and 5 bases from J, the junction kept 4 bases outside the gene matches. The CDR3 sequence is CASSQRRTGDNSPLHF. DNA for the CDR3: TGTGCCAGCAGCCAACGACGGACAGGGGATAATTCACCCCTCCACTTT.

This clone was seen just once. The rearrangement uses TRBV27 and TRBJ1-2; the match to TRBD1 covers 7 bases. The germline gives CDR1 MNHEY, CDR2 SMNVEV (reference sequence). The CDR3 spans 16 residues. Trimming removed 5 bases from V and 8 bases from J; junction bases left unmatched: 17. CDR3 sequence: CASSPDGTAPGGGYTF. CDR3 coding DNA: TGTGCCAGCAGTCCAGACGGGACAGCCCCCGGTGGGGGCTACACCTTC.

The chain links TRBV10-1 to TRBJ2-3; 9 bases fit TRBD2. The CDR3 loop spans 16 amino acids. The V and J ends lost 2 bases and 0 bases, in that order; junction bases with no gene match: 3. Germline CDR1 WNHNN, CDR2 SYGVQD (reference sequence). The CDR3 DNA is TGCGCCAGCAGTGAGGCGGGACTAGCCAGCACAGATACGCAGTATTTT. As protein: CASSEAGLASTDTQYF.

A single count supports this clone. The chain uses TRBV7-9 and TRBJ2-3, with D maybe TRBD2 (6 bases). The CDR3 contains 13 residues. Germline V gene data show CDR1 as SEHNR and CDR2 as FQNEAQ (reference sequence). Trimming left V 5 bases short and J 5 bases short, with 11 bases between. The CDR3 reads CASSTKGGDTQYF. The DNA for the CDR3 is TGTGCCAGCAGCACAAAGGGAGGAGATACGCAGTATTTT.

The chain links TRBV21-1 to TRBJ1-3. TRBV21-1 is recorded as a pseudogene. There are 16 residues in the CDR3. CDR3 sequence reads: CASSGYVRLERNTIYF. For the CDR3, the DNA is TGTGCCAGCAGCGGGTACGTTAGGTTGGAGAGAAACACCATATATTTT.

The rearrangement joins TRBV28 to TRBJ2-1, with 16 bases aligning to TRBD2. With V trimmed by 7 bases and J by 10 bases, 7 bases remained unmatched. The CDR3 consists of 15 residues. Germline V gene sequence: CDR1 MDHEN, CDR2 SYDVKM. This CDR3 is CASNVGTSGRGEQFF. In DNA, the CDR3 is TGTGCCAGCAACGTGGGGACTAGCGGGAGGGGAGAGCAGTTCTTC.

The chain uses TRBV11-2 and TRBJ1-3; a weak D match, TRBD1 (6 bases). Germline CDR1 SGHAT, CDR2 FQNNGV. Trimming stripped 3 bases from V and 6 bases from J, with 12 bases between. This CDR3 contains 14 residues. The CDR3 protein is CASSLYEGENTIYF. The DNA for the CDR3 is TGTGCCAGCAGCTTGTACGAGGGGGAAAACACCATATATTTT.

In DNA form, the CDR3 reads TGTGCCAGCAGTCTAGCGGGAGTTGGCAATGAGCAGTTCTTC. Amino acids: CASSLAGVGNEQFF. The chain joins TRBV2 to TRBJ2-1; 10 bases agree with TRBD2. This CDR3 spans 14 amino acids. Germline values: CDR1 SNHLY, CDR2 FYNNEI. Trimming cost V 5 bases and J 6 bases; bases outside gene matches: 4.

The chain recombines TRBV21-1 with TRBJ2-7; the table's TRBD2 call for D was not verified on the DNA. TRBV21-1 is reported as a pseudogene. The CDR3 contains 13 residues. CDR3: CASRGLALYEQYF. Here the CDR3 DNA reads TGTGCCAGCAGGGGACTAGCGCTCTACGAGCAGTACTTC.

The count of this clone is one. The chain carries TRBV7-9 and TRBJ2-5, with D unresolved. Germline values: CDR1 SEHNR, CDR2 FQNEAQ (reference sequence). V was clipped by 2 bases and J by 4 bases, with 11 bases between them. This CDR3 contains 14 residues. CDR3 nucleotides: TGTGCCAGCAGCTTATTACAGTCCACAGAGACCCAGTACTTC. Amino acids: CASSLLQSTETQYF.

This clone occurred a few times. The chain links TRBV28 to TRBJ1-6; D is unresolved. V was pared by 3 bases and J by 7 bases, with 10 bases between. This CDR3 comprises 14 residues. Germline assignment: CDR1 MDHEN and CDR2 SYDVKM. CDR3 sequence: CASSFVSRNSPLHF. As DNA, the CDR3 is TGTGCCAGCAGTTTCGTATCGAGGAATTCACCCCTCCACTTT.